This T cell receptor beta chain came from a study of blood T cell repertoires in COVID-19. Sequencing used immunoSEQ multiplex PCR; TCRdb keeps in-frame clones, though not all of them. The sample lists approximately 170,000 clones; around four fifths were seen once. Germline CDR1 and CDR2: LNHDA and SQIVND (reference sequence). V dropped 3 bases and J dropped 6 bases, with 11 bases sitting between them. The CDR3 loop spans 13 amino acids. This TCR was sampled from a woman aged 70 to 79 who had recovered from COVID-19. The source material was peripheral blood. The rearrangement links TRBV19 to TRBJ1-2, with D perhaps TRBD1 (5 bases). CDR3 bases: TGTGCCAGTAGTATTGGGGGGAGGAATGGCTACACCTTC. Translated: CASSIGGRNGYTF.